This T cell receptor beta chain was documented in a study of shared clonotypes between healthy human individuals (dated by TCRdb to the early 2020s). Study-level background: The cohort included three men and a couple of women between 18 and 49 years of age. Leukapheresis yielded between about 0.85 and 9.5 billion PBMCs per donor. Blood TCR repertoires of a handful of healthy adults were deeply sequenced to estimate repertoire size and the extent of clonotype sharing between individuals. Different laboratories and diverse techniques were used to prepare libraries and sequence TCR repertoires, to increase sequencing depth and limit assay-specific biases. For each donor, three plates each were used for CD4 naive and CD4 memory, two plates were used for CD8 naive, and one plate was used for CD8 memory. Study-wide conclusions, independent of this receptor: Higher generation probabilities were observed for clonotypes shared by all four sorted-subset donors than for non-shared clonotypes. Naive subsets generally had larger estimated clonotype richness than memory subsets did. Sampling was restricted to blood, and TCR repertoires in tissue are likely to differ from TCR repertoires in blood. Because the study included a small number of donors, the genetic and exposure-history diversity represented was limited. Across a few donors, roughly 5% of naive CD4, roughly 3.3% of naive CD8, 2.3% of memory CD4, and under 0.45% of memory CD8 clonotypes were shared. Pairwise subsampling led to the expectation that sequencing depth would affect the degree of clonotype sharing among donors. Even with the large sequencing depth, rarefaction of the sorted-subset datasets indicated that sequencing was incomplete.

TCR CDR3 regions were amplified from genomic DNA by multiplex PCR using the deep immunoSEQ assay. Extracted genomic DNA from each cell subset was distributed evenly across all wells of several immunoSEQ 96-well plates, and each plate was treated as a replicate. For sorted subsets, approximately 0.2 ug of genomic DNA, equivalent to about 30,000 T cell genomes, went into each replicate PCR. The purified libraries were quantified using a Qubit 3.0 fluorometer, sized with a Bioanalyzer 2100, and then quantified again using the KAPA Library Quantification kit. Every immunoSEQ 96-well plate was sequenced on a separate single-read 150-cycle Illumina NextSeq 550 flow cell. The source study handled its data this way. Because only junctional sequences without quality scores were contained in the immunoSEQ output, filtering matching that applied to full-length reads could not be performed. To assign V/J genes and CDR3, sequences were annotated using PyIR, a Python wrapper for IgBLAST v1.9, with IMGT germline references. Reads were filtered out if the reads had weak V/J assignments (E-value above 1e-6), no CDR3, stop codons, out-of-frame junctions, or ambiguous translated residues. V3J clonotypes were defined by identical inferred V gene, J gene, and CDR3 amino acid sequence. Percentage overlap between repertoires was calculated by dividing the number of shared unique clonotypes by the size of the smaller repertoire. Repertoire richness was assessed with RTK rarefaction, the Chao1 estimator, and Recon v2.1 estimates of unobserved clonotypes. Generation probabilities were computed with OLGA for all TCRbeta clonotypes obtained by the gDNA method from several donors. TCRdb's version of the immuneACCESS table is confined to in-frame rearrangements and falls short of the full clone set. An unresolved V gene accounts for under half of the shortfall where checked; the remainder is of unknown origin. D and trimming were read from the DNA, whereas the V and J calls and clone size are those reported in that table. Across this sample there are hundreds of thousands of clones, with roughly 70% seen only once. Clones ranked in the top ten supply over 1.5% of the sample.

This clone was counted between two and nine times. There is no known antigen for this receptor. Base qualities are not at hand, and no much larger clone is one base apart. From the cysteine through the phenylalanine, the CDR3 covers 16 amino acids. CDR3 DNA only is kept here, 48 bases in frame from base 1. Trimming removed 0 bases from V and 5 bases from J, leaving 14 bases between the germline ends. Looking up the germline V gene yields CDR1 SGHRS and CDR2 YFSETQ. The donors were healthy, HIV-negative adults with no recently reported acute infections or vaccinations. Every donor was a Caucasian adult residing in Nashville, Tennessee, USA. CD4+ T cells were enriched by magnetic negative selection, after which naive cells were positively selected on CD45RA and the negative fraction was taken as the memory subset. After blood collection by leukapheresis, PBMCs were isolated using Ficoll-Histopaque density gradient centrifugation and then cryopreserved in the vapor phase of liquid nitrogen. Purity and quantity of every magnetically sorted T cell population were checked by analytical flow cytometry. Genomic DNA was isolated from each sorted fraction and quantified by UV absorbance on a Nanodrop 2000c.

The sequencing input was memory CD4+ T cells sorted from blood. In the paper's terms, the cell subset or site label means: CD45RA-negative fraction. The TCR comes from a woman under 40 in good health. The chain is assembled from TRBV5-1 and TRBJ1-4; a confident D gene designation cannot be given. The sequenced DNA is TGCGCCAGCAGCTTGGGCAGGACCCGAAGAAATGAAAAACTGTTTTTT. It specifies CASSLGRTRRNEKLFF.